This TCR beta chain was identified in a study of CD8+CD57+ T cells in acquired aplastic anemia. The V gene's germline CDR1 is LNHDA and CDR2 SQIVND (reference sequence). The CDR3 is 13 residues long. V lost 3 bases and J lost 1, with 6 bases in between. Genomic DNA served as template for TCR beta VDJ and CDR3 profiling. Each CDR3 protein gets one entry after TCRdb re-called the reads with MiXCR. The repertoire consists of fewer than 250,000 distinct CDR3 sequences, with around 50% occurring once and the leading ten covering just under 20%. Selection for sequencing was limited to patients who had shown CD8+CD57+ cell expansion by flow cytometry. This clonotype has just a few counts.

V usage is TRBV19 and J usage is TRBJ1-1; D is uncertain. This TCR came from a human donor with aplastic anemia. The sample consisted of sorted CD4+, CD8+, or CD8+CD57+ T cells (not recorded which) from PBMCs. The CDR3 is CASSIDGNTEAFF. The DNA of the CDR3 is TGTGCCAGTAGTATCGACGGGAACACTGAAGCTTTCTTT.